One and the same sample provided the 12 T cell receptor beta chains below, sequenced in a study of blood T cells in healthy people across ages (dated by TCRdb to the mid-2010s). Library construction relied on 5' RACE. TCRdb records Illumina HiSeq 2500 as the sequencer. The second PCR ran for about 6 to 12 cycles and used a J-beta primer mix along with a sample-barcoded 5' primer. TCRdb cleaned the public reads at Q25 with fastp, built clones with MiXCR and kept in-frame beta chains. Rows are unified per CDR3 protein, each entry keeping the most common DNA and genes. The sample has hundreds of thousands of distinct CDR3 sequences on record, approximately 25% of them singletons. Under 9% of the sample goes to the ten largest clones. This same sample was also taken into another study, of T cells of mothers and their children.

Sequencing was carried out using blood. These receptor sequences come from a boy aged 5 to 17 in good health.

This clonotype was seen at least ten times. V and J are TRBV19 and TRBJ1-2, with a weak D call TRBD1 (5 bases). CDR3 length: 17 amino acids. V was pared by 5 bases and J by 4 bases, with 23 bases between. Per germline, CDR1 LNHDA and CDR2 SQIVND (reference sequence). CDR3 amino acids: CASSSRDGSIPLYGYTF. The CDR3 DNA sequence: TGTGCCAGTAGTTCTCGGGACGGATCAATCCCTCTCTATGGCTACACCTTC.

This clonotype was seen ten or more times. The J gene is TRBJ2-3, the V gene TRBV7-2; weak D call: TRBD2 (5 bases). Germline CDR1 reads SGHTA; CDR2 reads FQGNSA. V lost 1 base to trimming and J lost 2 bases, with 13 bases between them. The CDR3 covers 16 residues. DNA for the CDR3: TGTGCCAGCAGCTTAGGGTATCTAGCCTCCACAGATACGCAGTATTTT. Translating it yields CASSLGYLASTDTQYF.

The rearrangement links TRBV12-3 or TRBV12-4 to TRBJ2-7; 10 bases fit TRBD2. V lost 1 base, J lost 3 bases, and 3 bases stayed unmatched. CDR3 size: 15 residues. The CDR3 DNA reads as TGTGCCAGCAGTTTAGATACTAGCGGGATCTACGAGCAGTACTTC. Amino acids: CASSLDTSGIYEQYF.

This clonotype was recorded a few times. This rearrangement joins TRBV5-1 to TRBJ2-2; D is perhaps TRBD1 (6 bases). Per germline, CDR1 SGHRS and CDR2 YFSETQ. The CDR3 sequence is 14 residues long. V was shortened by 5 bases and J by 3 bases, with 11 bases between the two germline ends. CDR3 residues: CASSPNRDTGELFF. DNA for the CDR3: TGCGCCAGCAGTCCTAACAGGGACACCGGGGAGCTGTTTTTT.

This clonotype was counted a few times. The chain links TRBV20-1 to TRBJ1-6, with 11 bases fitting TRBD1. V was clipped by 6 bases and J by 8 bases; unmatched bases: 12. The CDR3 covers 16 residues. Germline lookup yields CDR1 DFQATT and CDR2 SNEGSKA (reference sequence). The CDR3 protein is CSAKKPGTGGDSPLHF. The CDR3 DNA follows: TGCAGTGCCAAAAAGCCCGGGACAGGGGGTGATTCACCCCTCCACTTT.

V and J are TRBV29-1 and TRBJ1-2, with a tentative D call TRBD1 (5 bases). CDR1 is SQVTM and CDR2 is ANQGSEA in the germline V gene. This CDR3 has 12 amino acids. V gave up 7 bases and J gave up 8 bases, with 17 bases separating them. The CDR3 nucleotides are TGCAGCGCTCTCGCGGGGGATGGCGGCTACACCTTC. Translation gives CSALAGDGGYTF.

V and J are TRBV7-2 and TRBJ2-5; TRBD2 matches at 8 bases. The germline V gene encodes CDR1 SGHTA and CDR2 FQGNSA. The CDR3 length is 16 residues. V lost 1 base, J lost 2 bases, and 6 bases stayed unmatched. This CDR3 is CASSLGTKRGQETQYF. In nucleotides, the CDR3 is TGTGCCAGCAGCTTAGGGACTAAGCGGGGGCAAGAGACCCAGTACTTC.

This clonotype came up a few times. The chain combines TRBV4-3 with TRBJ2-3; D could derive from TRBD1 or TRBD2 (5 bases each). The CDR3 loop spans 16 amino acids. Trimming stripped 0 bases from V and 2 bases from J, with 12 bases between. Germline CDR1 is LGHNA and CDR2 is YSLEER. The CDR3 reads CASSQDGGGITDTQYF. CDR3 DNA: TGCGCCAGCAGCCAAGATGGTGGGGGAATCACAGATACGCAGTATTTT.

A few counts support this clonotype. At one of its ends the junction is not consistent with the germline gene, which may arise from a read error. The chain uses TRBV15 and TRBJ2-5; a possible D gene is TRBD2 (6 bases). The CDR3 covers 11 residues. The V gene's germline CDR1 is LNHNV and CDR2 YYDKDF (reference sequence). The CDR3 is CATSRAGLTFF. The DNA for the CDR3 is TGTGCCACCAGCAGGGCGGGGCTCACGTTCTTC. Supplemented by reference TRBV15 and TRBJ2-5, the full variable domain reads DAMVIQNPRYQVTQFGKPVTLSCSQTLNHNVMYWYQQKSSQAPKLLFHYYDKDFNNEADTPDNFQSRRPNTSFCFLDIRSPGLGDTAMYLCATSRAGLTFFGPGTRLLVL.

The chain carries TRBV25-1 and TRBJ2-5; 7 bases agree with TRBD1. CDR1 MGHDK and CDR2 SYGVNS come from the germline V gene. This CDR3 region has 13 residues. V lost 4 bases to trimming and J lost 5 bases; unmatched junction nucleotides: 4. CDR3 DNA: TGTGCCAGCAGTGGAGGGGGCCTCGAGACCCAGTACTTC. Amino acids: CASSGGGLETQYF.

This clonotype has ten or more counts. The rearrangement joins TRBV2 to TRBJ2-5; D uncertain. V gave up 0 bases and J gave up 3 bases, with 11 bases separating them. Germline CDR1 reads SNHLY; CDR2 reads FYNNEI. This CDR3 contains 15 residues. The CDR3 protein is CASSEAGRIEETQYF. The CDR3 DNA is TGTGCCAGCAGTGAAGCAGGCAGAATAGAAGAGACCCAGTACTTC. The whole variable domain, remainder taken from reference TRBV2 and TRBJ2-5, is EPEVTQTPSHQVTQMGQEVILRCVPISNHLYFYWYRQILGQKVEFLVSFYNNEISEKSEIFDDQFSVERPDGSNFTLKIRSTKLEDSAMYFCASSEAGRIEETQYFGPGTRLLVL.

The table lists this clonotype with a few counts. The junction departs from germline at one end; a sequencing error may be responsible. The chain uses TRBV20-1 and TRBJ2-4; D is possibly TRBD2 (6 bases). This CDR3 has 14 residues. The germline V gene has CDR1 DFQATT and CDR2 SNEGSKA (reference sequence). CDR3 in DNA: TGCAGTGATAGAGCCCGACCCCGGGGGAACATTCAGTACTTC. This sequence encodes CSDRARPRGNIQYF.